A single sample gave rise to the 26 T cell receptor beta chains below, sequenced in a study of T cell responses to AZD1222 COVID-19 vaccine. Method: immunoSEQ multiplex PCR; TCRdb's copy keeps in-frame clones and lacks some. The table includes around 140,000 clones, approximately 93% detected once. The starting material was peripheral blood, obtained on day 0 of AZD1222 vaccination. The receptors were sampled from an adult in good health.

The chain employs TRBV30 and TRBJ1-6; 7 positions agree with TRBD1. The CDR3 extends over 13 amino acids. Trimming removed 7 bases from V and 5 bases from J; junction bases left unmatched: 5. CDR1 GTSNPN and CDR2 SVGIG come from the germline V gene (reference sequence). The CDR3 region is CASRTGHNSPLHF. The CDR3 region has the DNA TGTGCCTCCCGGACAGGACATAATTCACCCCTCCACTTT.

CDR3 in DNA: TGTGCCAGCAGCTTAGCCTCCGACCGCTGGGACACTGAAGCTTTCTTT. This gives the protein CASSLASDRWDTEAFF. The genes are TRBV11-2 and TRBJ1-1; the D is unclear. Germline V gene sequence: CDR1 SGHAT, CDR2 FQNNGV. The CDR3 consists of 16 residues. The V gene lost 1 base and the J gene lost 3 bases, with 15 bases spanning the gap. Filled out from reference TRBV11-2 and TRBJ1-1, the complete variable domain reads EAGVAQSPRYKIIEKRQSVAFWCNPISGHATLYWYQQILGQGPKLLIQFQNNGVVDDSQLPKDRFSAERLKGVDSTLKIQPAKLEDSAVYLCASSLASDRWDTEAFFGQGTRLTVV.

The chain couples TRBV18 to TRBJ1-2, with a weak D call TRBD1 (5 bases). The CDR3 runs to 15 residues. Germline assignment: CDR1 KGHSH and CDR2 LQKENI. V was trimmed by 6 bases and J by 8 bases, leaving 22 bases between them. The CDR3 nucleotides are TGTGCCAGCTCCCGGGACGGACAATTCCCCGTGGGCTACACCTTC. It yields the protein CASSRDGQFPVGYTF.

V gene TRBV21-1 combines with J gene TRBJ2-7; the D segment call TRBD2 is taken from the table without a DNA check. TRBV21-1 is shown as a pseudogene. The CDR3 covers 15 residues. The CDR3 loop is CASSKFRGGDYEQYF. The CDR3 DNA follows: TGTGCCAGCAGCAAGTTCCGGGGGGGCGACTACGAGCAGTACTTC.

The chain has TRBV7-6 and TRBJ2-5, with D perhaps TRBD1 (5 bases). This CDR3 has 14 residues. Trimming removed 5 bases at V and 6 bases at J, with 16 bases between. Germline CDR1 SGHVS, CDR2 FNYEAQ. CDR3 sequence (DNA): TGTGCCAGCAGCCCTACCCCGGACACGCAGACCCAGTACTTC. As protein: CASSPTPDTQTQYF.

The CDR3, as DNA: TGTGCCAGCAGCCAAGATTCATTCTCAGTCTCCTACGAGCAGTACTTC. Protein: CASSQDSFSVSYEQYF. The rearrangement joins TRBV14 to TRBJ2-7, with no clear D. Trimming removed 0 bases at V and 0 bases at J, with 12 bases between. The CDR3 length is 16 residues. Germline CDR1 reads SGHDN; CDR2 reads FVKESK. Using reference TRBV14 and TRBJ2-7 for the parts outside the CDR3, the full variable domain is EAGVTQFPSHSVIEKGQTVTLRCDPISGHDNLYWYRRVMGKEIKFLLHFVKESKQDESGMPNNRFLAERTGGTYSTLKVQPAELEDSGVYFCASSQDSFSVSYEQYFGPGTRLTVT.

The chain combines TRBV30 with TRBJ1-2, with a possible D match to TRBD1 (5 bases). CDR3 length equals 12 residues. Per the germline V gene, CDR1 is GTSNPN and CDR2 is SVGIG (reference sequence). V was cut by 7 bases and J by 0 bases, with 9 bases left in between. CDR3 amino acids: CASDTSNYGYTF. For the CDR3, the DNA is TGTGCCTCGGACACCTCTAACTATGGCTACACCTTC.

Written as DNA, the CDR3 is TGTGCCAGTAGTTTAGGGCTGAACACTGAAGCTTTCTTT. Translation: CASSLGLNTEAFF. The gene calls are TRBV19 and TRBJ1-1; D remains unclear. V was cut by 5 bases and J by 0 bases, with 7 bases left in between. Per the germline V gene, CDR1 is LNHDA and CDR2 is SQIVND (reference sequence). This CDR3 spans 13 amino acids.

The J gene is TRBJ2-7, the V gene TRBV9, with TRBD1 identical over 7 bases. Germline values: CDR1 SGDLS, CDR2 YYNGEE. This CDR3 is 14 amino acids long. The ends lost 4 bases at V and 0 bases at J; junction bases unmatched: 4. This CDR3 is CASSRDSLSYEQYF. The CDR3 region has the DNA TGTGCCAGCAGCCGGGACAGCCTCTCCTACGAGCAGTACTTC. Filled out from reference TRBV9 and TRBJ2-7, the complete variable domain reads DSGVTQTPKHLITATGQRVTLRCSPRSGDLSVYWYQQSLDQGLQFLIQYYNGEERAKGNILERFSAQQFPDLHSELNLSSLELGDSALYFCASSRDSLSYEQYFGPGTRLTVT.

The rearrangement uses TRBV24-1 and TRBJ2-1; the D gene is possibly TRBD2 (6 bases). V was pared by 1 base and J by 0 bases, with 9 bases between. This CDR3 has 16 amino acids. Looked up from germline, CDR1 is KGHDR and CDR2 is SFDVKD. The CDR3 here is CATSDLAGSSYNEQFF. CDR3 bases: TGTGCCACCAGTGATTTAGCGGGTAGCTCCTACAATGAGCAGTTCTTC.

The CDR3 here is CASSFKGVAPPTTGELFF. The CDR3 nucleotides read TGCGCCAGCAGCTTTAAAGGGGTGGCACCACCGACTACCGGGGAGCTGTTTTTT. The genes are TRBV5-1 and TRBJ2-2; the D gene is possibly TRBD1 (5 bases). From germline, CDR1 is SGHRS and CDR2 YFSETQ. CDR3 size: 18 residues. V was pared by 2 bases and J by 5 bases, with 22 bases between. Combining the CDR3 with reference TRBV5-1 and TRBJ2-2 gives the whole variable domain KAGVTQTPRYLIKTRGQQVTLSCSPISGHRSVSWYQQTPGQGLQFLFEYFSETQRNKGNFPGRFSGRQFSNSRSEMNVSTLELGDSALYLCASSFKGVAPPTTGELFFGEGSRLTVL.

The chain recombines TRBV2 with TRBJ2-1; no clear D. The germline V and J ends were trimmed by 7 bases and 6 bases, with 16 bases remaining between them. Germline-derived CDR1 and CDR2 are SNHLY and FYNNEI. The CDR3 has 14 residues. CDR3 DNA: TGTGCCAGCATCAAGGATAGATCGGTCAATGAGCAGTTCTTC. It translates to CASIKDRSVNEQFF.

V usage is TRBV28 and J usage is TRBJ2-7; 8 bases agree with TRBD1. V dropped 5 bases and J dropped 1; count of bases not matched to a gene: 13. The CDR3 is 17 residues long. Germline CDR1 is MDHEN and CDR2 is SYDVKM. The CDR3 spells CASSQTQGVRRSYEQYF. CDR3 sequence (DNA): TGTGCCAGCAGTCAGACACAGGGGGTTAGGAGGTCCTACGAGCAGTACTTC.

The count of this clone is one. CDR3 amino acids: CASTADRVASNQPQHF. CDR3 in DNA: TGTGCCAGCACAGCGGACAGGGTGGCTAGCAATCAGCCCCAGCATTTT. The chain employs TRBV18 and TRBJ1-5, with 8 bases matching TRBD1. The V and J ends lost 8 bases and 0 bases, in that order; junction bases with no gene match: 9. The germline V gene has CDR1 KGHSH and CDR2 LQKENI. The CDR3 runs to 16 residues.

The genes are TRBV3-1 (or the pseudogene TRBV3-2) and TRBJ2-7; TRBD1 matches at 10 bases. In germline, CDR1 is LGHDT, CDR2 YNNKEL (reference sequence). The CDR3 contains 18 residues. J gave up 1 base and V 0 bases, and 9 bases lay outside the gene matches. DNA for the CDR3: TGTGCCAGCAGCCAAGATCTCCTATGGGGACAGGGGTCCTACGAGCAGTACTTC. This gives the protein CASSQDLLWGQGSYEQYF.

V is TRBV4-1 and J is TRBJ1-3, with TRBD1 matching over 7 bases. Germline values: CDR1 MGHRA, CDR2 YSYEKL. After removal of 1 base from V and 0 bases from J, the junction contained 3 bases not matched to a gene. This CDR3 has 16 amino acids. CDR3 residues: CASSQGQGFSGNTIYF. The CDR3 DNA sequence: TGCGCCAGCAGCCAAGGACAGGGCTTCTCTGGAAACACCATATATTTT.

In this sample, this clone turned up a few times. In the same sample, other DNA sequences code for this CDR3. This chain uses TRBV28 with TRBJ1-3; D is uncertain. The germline gives CDR1 MDHEN, CDR2 SYDVKM. Trimming pared 4 bases from V and 0 bases from J, leaving 7 bases between. This CDR3 is built from 14 residues. The CDR3 DNA reads as TGTGCCAGCAGTTCGTTGTACTCTGGAAACACCATATATTTT. As protein: CASSSLYSGNTIYF.

This clone has a single count. The V gene is TRBV27, the J gene TRBJ1-2; D remains ambiguous. CDR3 length: 13 amino acids. V lost 3 bases and J lost 5, with 10 bases in between. Germline V lookup: CDR1 MNHEY, CDR2 SMNVEV (reference sequence). The CDR3 reads CASSFFVGYGYTF. The CDR3 region has the DNA TGTGCCAGCAGTTTTTTTGTCGGGTATGGCTACACCTTC.

The chain recombines TRBV15 with TRBJ2-7; TRBD2 matches at 9 bases. The CDR3 sequence is 15 residues long. The germline CDR1 and CDR2 sequences are LNHNV and YYDKDF (reference sequence). V gave up 3 bases and J gave up 4 bases; unmatched junction bases: 7. Here the CDR3 reads CATSRSPAGGYEQYF. The DNA of the CDR3 is TGTGCCACCAGCAGGTCACCAGCGGGAGGTTACGAGCAGTACTTC.

In this sample, this clone turned up once. The V and J genes are TRBV14 and TRBJ2-2, with D tentatively TRBD1 (6 bases). Per germline, CDR1 SGHDN and CDR2 FVKESK. The CDR3 is 16 amino acids. Trimming pared 4 bases from V and 3 bases from J, leaving 15 bases between. CDR3 in DNA: TGTGCCAGCAGCCGATACAGGGTTCGCGACACCGGGGAGCTGTTTTTT. Its translation is CASSRYRVRDTGELFF.

The chain uses TRBV7-6 and TRBJ1-2; 12 nucleotides match TRBD1. V was clipped by 5 bases and J by 5 bases; unmatched bases: 12. The germline CDR1 and CDR2 sequences are SGHVS and FNYEAQ. This CDR3 contains 17 residues. The CDR3 reads CASSPTRGQGAWYGYTF. The CDR3, as DNA: TGTGCCAGCAGCCCTACCCGGGGACAGGGGGCTTGGTATGGCTACACCTTC.

This rearrangement joins TRBV19 to TRBJ1-1; no reliable D call. CDR1 is LNHDA, CDR2 SQIVND, per germline (reference sequence). This CDR3 region has 14 residues. Trimming cost V 10 bases and J 2 bases, with 17 bases left between them. CDR3 sequence: CATTVAEQNTEAFF. The CDR3 DNA follows: TGTGCCACTACCGTGGCGGAACAAAACACTGAAGCTTTCTTT. The full variable domain, rest sourced from reference TRBV19 and TRBJ1-1, is DGGITQSPKYLFRKEGQNVTLSCEQNLNHDAMYWYRQDPGQGLRLIYYSQIVNDFQKGDIAEGYSVSREKKESFPLTVTSAQKNPTAFYLCATTVAEQNTEAFFGQGTRLTVV.

J is TRBJ2-1 and V is TRBV28; TRBD1 or TRBD2 may be the D gene (5 bases each). The CDR3 spans 19 residues. Germline CDR1 and CDR2: MDHEN and SYDVKM. Trimming cost V 7 bases and J 3 bases, with 28 bases left between them. DNA for the CDR3: TGTGCCAGCACCCTCCGGGACCCGCGAATTCCAATAAACTACAATGAGCAGTTCTTC. It encodes CASTLRDPRIPINYNEQFF.

The chain combines TRBV28 with TRBJ2-7, with TRBD2 matching over 11 bases. V was pared by 5 bases and J by 7 bases, with 10 bases of the junction left unmatched. Germline V CDR1 and CDR2: MDHEN, SYDVKM. The CDR3 consists of 15 residues. CDR3 sequence: CASSGELAGVDEQYF. In nucleotides, the CDR3 is TGTGCCAGCAGTGGTGAACTAGCGGGAGTGGATGAGCAGTACTTC.

This chain connects TRBV5-1 to TRBJ2-5, with D perhaps TRBD1 (6 bases). The V end lost 4 bases, the J end lost 7 bases, and 17 bases lay between the germline ends. The V gene's germline CDR1 is SGHRS and CDR2 YFSETQ. This CDR3 contains 14 residues. The CDR3 spells CASSPRQVGGTQYF. CDR3 nucleotide sequence: TGCGCCAGCAGCCCGCGACAGGTAGGGGGGACCCAGTACTTC.

The rearrangement uses TRBV10-1 and TRBJ2-2; TRBD2 agrees at 9 bases. The CDR3 length is 14 residues. The V gene end was trimmed by 8 bases and the J gene end by 6 bases; junction bases not matched to a gene: 7. The germline gives CDR1 WNHNN, CDR2 SYGVQD (reference sequence). The CDR3 sequence is CASSLGGGAGELFF. CDR3 DNA sequence: TGCGCCAGCTCGTTAGGCGGGGGGGCCGGGGAGCTGTTTTTT.